This T cell receptor (beta chain) came from a study of blood T cells in healthy people across ages. Each donor supplied 8 to 10 milliliters of peripheral blood. A second 7 to 11 cycle PCR used barcoded and J-beta primers. TCRdb processed the 5' RACE reads anew with MiXCR; each CDR3 protein has one entry. The table includes 850,000 to 1,100,000 distinct CDR3 sequences, 35% to 40% detected once. Sequenced: blood. This clonotype was obtained from a man younger than 35 in good health.

The CDR3 reads CASSSPGLAKNEQFF. The CDR3 nucleotides are TGTGCCAGCAGTTCTCCGGGACTAGCGAAGAATGAGCAGTTCTTC. This chain connects TRBV6-5 to TRBJ2-1; TRBD2 aligns across 10 bases. With V trimmed by 4 bases and J by 7 bases, 7 bases remained unmatched. CDR3 length: 15 residues. CDR1 and CDR2 from the germline V gene are MNHEY and SVGAGI.